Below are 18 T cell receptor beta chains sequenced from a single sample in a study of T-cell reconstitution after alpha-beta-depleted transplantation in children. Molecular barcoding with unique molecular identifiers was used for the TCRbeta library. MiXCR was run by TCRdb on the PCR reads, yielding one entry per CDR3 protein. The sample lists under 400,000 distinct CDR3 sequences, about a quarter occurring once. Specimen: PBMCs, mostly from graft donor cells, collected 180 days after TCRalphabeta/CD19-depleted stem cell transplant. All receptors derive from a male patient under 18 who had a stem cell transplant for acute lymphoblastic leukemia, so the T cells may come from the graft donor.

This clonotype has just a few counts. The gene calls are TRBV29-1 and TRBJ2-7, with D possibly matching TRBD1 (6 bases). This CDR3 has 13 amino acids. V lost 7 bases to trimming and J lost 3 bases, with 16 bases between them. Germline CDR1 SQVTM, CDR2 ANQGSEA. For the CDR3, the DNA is TGCAGCGCTTCCGGACAGAGAATCTACGAGCAGTACTTC. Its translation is CSASGQRIYEQYF.

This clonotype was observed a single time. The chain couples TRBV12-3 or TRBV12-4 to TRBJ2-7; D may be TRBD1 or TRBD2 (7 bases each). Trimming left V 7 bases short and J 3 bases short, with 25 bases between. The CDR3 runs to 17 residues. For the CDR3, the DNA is TGTGCCAGCACTAAAGGCGGGGGTGGGACAGTTGACTACGAGCAGTACTTC. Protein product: CASTKGGGGTVDYEQYF.

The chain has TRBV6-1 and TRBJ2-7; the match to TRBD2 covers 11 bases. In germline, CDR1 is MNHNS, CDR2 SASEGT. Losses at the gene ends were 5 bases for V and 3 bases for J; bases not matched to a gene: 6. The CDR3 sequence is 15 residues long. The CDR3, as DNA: TGTGCCAGCAGTCGATCACTAGCGGGAGTCTACGAGCAGTACTTC. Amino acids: CASSRSLAGVYEQYF.

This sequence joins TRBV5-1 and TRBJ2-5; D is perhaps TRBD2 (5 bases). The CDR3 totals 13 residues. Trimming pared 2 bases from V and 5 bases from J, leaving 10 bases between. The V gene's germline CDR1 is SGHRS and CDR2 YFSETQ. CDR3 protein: CASSLTRGETQYF. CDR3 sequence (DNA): TGCGCCAGCAGCTTAACTAGAGGGGAGACCCAGTACTTC. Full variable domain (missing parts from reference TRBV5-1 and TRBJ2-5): KAGVTQTPRYLIKTRGQQVTLSCSPISGHRSVSWYQQTPGQGLQFLFEYFSETQRNKGNFPGRFSGRQFSNSRSEMNVSTLELGDSALYLCASSLTRGETQYFGPGTRLLVL.

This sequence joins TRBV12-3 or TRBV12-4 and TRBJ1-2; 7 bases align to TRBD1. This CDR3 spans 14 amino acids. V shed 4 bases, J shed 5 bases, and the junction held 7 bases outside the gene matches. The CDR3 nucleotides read TGTGCCAGCAGTTCTGACAGGGTTGTATATGGCTACACCTTC. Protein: CASSSDRVVYGYTF.

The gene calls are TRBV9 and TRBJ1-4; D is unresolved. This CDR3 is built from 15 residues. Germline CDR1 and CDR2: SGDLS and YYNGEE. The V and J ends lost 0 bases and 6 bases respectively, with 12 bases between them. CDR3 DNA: TGTGCCAGCAGCGTAGAGGGCACTCCCTATGAAAAACTGTTTTTT. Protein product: CASSVEGTPYEKLFF.

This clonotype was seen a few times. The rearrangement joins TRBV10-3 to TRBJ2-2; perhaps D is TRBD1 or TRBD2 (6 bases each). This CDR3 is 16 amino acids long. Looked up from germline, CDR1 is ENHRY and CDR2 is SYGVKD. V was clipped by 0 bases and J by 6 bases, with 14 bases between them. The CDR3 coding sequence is TGTGCCATCAGTGAGTCAGGACCCGGGGGCCCCGGGGAGCTGTTTTTT. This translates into CAISESGPGGPGELFF.

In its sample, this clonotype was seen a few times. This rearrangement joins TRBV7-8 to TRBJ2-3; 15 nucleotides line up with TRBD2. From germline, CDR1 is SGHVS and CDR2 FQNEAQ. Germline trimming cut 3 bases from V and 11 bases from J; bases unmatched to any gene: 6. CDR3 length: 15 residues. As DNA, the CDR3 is TGTGCCAGCAGCTTCCGGACTAGCGGGAGGGCCGGGCAGTATTTT. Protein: CASSFRTSGRAGQYF.

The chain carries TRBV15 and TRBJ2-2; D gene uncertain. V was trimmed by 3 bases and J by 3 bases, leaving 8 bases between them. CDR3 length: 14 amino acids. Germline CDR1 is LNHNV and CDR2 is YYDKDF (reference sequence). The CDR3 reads CATSSRTDTGELFF. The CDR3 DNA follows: TGTGCCACCAGCAGTAGGACGGACACCGGGGAGCTGTTTTTT.

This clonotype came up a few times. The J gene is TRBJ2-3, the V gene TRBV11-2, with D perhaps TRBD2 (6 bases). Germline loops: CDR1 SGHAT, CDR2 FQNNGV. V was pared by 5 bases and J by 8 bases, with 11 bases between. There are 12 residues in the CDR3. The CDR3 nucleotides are TGTGCCAGCAGCCACCCCGGGAGTACGCAGTATTTT. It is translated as CASSHPGSTQYF.

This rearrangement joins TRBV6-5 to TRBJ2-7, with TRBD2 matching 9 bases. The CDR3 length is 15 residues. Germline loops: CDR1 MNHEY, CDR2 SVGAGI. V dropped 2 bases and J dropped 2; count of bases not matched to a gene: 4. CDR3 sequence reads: CASSYEPSGAYEQYF. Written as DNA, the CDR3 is TGTGCCAGCAGTTACGAGCCTAGCGGGGCCTACGAGCAGTACTTC.

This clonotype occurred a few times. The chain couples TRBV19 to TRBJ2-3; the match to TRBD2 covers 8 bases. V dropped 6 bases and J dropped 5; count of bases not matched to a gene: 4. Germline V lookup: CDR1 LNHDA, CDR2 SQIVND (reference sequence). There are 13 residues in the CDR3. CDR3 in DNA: TGTGCCAGTAGGAAGCGGGGGCAAGATACGCAGTATTTT. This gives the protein CASRKRGQDTQYF.

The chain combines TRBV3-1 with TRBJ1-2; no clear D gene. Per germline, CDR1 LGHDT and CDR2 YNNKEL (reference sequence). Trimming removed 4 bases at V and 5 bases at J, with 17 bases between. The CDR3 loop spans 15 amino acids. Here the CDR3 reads CASSPDISFLYGYTF. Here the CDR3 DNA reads TGTGCCAGCAGCCCTGACATCAGCTTTCTTTATGGCTACACCTTC.

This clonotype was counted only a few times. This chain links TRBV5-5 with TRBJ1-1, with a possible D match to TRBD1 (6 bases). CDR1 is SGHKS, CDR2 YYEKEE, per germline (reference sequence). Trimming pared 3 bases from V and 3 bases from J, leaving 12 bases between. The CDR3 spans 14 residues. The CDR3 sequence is CASSWARGYTEAFF. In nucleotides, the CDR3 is TGTGCCAGCAGCTGGGCCAGGGGCTACACTGAAGCTTTCTTT.

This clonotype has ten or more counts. The CDR3 region is CSVGADSYEQYF. Here the CDR3 DNA reads TGCAGCGTTGGGGCAGACTCCTACGAGCAGTACTTC. The J gene is TRBJ2-7, the V gene TRBV29-1, with unresolved D. This CDR3 has 12 amino acids. V lost 4 bases and J lost 0, with 7 bases in between. Per germline, CDR1 SQVTM and CDR2 ANQGSEA.

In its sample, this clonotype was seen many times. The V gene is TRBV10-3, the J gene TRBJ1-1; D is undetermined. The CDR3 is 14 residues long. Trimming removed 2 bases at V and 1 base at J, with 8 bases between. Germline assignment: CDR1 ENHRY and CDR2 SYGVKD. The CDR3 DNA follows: TGTGCCATCAGTGAGGAGGCGGGGAACACTGAAGCTTTCTTT. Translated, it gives CAISEEAGNTEAFF.

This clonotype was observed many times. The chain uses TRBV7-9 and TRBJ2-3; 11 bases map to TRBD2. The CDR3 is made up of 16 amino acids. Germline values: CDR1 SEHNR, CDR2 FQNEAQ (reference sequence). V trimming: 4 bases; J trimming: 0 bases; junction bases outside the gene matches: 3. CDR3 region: CASSSRTSGSTDTQYF. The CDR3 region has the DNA TGTGCCAGCAGCTCCCGGACTAGCGGGAGCACAGATACGCAGTATTTT.

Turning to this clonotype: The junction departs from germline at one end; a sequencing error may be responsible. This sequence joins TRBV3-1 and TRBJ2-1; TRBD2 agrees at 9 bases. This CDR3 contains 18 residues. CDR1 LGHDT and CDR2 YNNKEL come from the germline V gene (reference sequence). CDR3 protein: CTSCLGRASGKRDNEQFF. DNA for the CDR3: TGTACCAGCTGTTTAGGGCGGGCTAGCGGGAAGAGGGACAATGAGCAGTTCTTC.